This entry lists 9 T cell receptor beta chains sequenced from one sample in a study of early stage breast cancer tumors. The protocol was immunoSEQ multiplex PCR, while the TCRdb copy is restricted to in-frame clones and leaves out a portion. Among about 36,000 clones listed, 74% were seen once. Source material: blood. These receptors all stem from a person in their 60s with breast cancer.

V gene TRBV11-2 combines with J gene TRBJ2-2, with TRBD2 identical over 7 bases. This CDR3 contains 16 residues. CDR1 is SGHAT and CDR2 is FQNNGV in the germline V gene. The V segment lost 6 bases and the J segment 5 bases; nucleotides outside the gene matches: 12. CDR3 amino acids: CASRPTAGGGTGELFF. In DNA form, the CDR3 reads TGTGCCAGCAGACCGACAGCCGGGGGAGGGACCGGGGAGCTGTTTTTT. Based on the CDR3 plus reference TRBV11-2 and TRBJ2-2, the full variable domain is EAGVAQSPRYKIIEKRQSVAFWCNPISGHATLYWYQQILGQGPKLLIQFQNNGVVDDSQLPKDRFSAERLKGVDSTLKIQPAKLEDSAVYLCASRPTAGGGTGELFFGEGSRLTVL.

This clone has just one count. The V gene is TRBV6-5, the J gene TRBJ1-1; D call uncertain. The germline CDR1 and CDR2 sequences are MNHEY and SVGAGI. This CDR3 spans 11 amino acids. Trimming took 5 bases from V and 4 from J, leaving 5 bases between them. This CDR3 is CASSAGTEAFF. CDR3 bases: TGTGCCAGCAGTGCTGGCACTGAAGCTTTCTTT.

V is TRBV6-5 and J is TRBJ2-5, with 14 bases that match TRBD2. The CDR3 consists of 13 residues. From germline, CDR1 is MNHEY and CDR2 SVGAGI. The V segment lost 6 bases and the J segment 9 bases; nucleotides outside the gene matches: 3. CDR3 loop: CASSSGLAGAQYF. DNA for the CDR3: TGTGCCAGCAGCTCGGGACTAGCGGGGGCCCAGTACTTC.

The rearrangement links TRBV30 to TRBJ1-6; 9 bases line up with TRBD1. Germline values: CDR1 GTSNPN, CDR2 SVGIG (reference sequence). The CDR3 runs to 13 residues. V dropped 5 bases and J dropped 8; count of bases not matched to a gene: 4. The CDR3 is CAWAGQGYSPLHF. The CDR3 DNA is TGTGCCTGGGCCGGACAGGGGTATTCACCCCTCCACTTT.

The rearrangement uses TRBV6-6 and TRBJ1-1; possible D gene TRBD1, 5 bases. The ends were cut back, 6 bases at V and 4 bases at J, with 12 bases in the middle. CDR1 is MNHNY, CDR2 SVGAGI, per germline (reference sequence). This CDR3 is 13 amino acids long. The CDR3 spells CASRDPGRTEAFF. Written as DNA, the CDR3 is TGTGCCAGCAGAGACCCGGGACGCACTGAAGCTTTCTTT.

The chain links TRBV27 to TRBJ1-5; D uncertain. CDR3 size: 14 residues. CDR1 and CDR2 (germline): MNHEY, SMNVEV (reference sequence). Trimming left V 5 bases short and J 0 bases short, with 8 bases between. The CDR3 here is CASSPSYSNQPQHF. CDR3 DNA sequence: TGTGCCAGCAGTCCCAGTTATAGCAATCAGCCCCAGCATTTT.

The chain joins TRBV10-3 to TRBJ1-5, with D hard to call. The germline V gene encodes CDR1 ENHRY and CDR2 SYGVKD. Trimming took off 4 bases at V and 8 bases at J, with 9 bases between the two ends. The CDR3 totals 12 residues. The CDR3 here is CAISGGHEPQHF. Written as DNA, the CDR3 is TGTGCCATCAGTGGGGGTCATGAGCCCCAGCATTTT.

By its share, this clone is medium-sized. This specimen includes other DNA sequences encoding the same CDR3. The J gene is TRBJ2-5, the V gene TRBV19; no definite D call. The CDR3 totals 12 residues. Trimming removed 6 bases at V and 5 bases at J, with 10 bases between. CDR1 and CDR2 from the germline V gene are LNHDA and SQIVND (reference sequence). CDR3 DNA: TGTGCCAGTAGACAGTCCGGGGAGACCCAGTACTTC. It specifies CASRQSGETQYF.

J is TRBJ1-5 and V is TRBV10-3; 12 nucleotides align to TRBD1. Germline V gene lookup returns CDR1 ENHRY and CDR2 SYGVKD. CDR3 size: 15 residues. V dropped 5 bases and J dropped 11; count of bases not matched to a gene: 10. CDR3 bases: TGTGCCATCAGTTCCGGGACAGGGGGCTTTAGGGCCCAGCATTTT. Its translation: CAISSGTGGFRAQHF.